These T cell receptor beta chains were read from a single sample in a study of T cells after yellow fever vaccination. A single record per CDR3 protein comes from TCRdb applying MiXCR to the 5' RACE reads. The table records roughly 190,000 distinct CDR3 sequences, about 11% of them present only once. Material: CD8+ T cells sorted from PBMCs, obtained 15 days after the yellow fever booster vaccination. The receptors derive from a man between 18 and 35 years old who received the YFV17D yellow fever vaccine. Each CDR3 is given with its conserved first and last residue. A D gene is named only where the DNA matches it firmly. Clone size is stated in some rows and not others, as once, few, many or a class when expanded.

>-|TRBV28|TRBD2|TRBJ2-5
CATLTSGYETQYF
TGTGCCACCTTGACTAGCGGGTACGAGACCCAGTACTTC
>few|TRBV27|-|TRBJ1-5
CASSVAGNQPQHF
TGTGCCAGCAGTGTCGCAGGAAATCAGCCCCAGCATTTT
>many|TRBV6-2/TRBV6-3|-|TRBJ2-7
CASSYLGPISYEQYF
TGTGCCAGCAGTTACCTTGGACCGATTTCCTACGAGCAGTACTTC
>few|TRBV6-5|TRBD2|TRBJ2-3
CASSPRGADTQYF
TGTGCCAGCAGTCCGCGGGGGGCAGATACGCAGTATTTT
>few|TRBV18|-|TRBJ2-4
CASSPSEERNIQYF
TGTGCCAGCTCACCAAGCGAGGAGAGAAACATTCAGTACTTC
>-|TRBV4-1|-|TRBJ1-1
CASSQVNQNTEAFF
TGCGCCAGCAGCCAAGTCAACCAGAACACTGAAGCTTTCTTT
>few|TRBV5-1|TRBD1|TRBJ2-5
CASSLTPGQGWEETQYF
TGCGCCAGCAGCTTAACGCCGGGACAGGGATGGGAGGAGACCCAGTACTTC
>-|TRBV4-2|-|TRBJ2-7
CASSPGLGGYEQYF
TGTGCCAGCAGCCCAGGACTGGGGGGCTACGAGCAGTACTTC
>many|TRBV9|-|TRBJ2-5
CASSVGWQYQETQYF
TGTGCCAGCAGCGTAGGCTGGCAGTACCAAGAGACCCAGTACTTC
>many|TRBV7-2|TRBD2|TRBJ2-1
CASSQYLPGLAGVDSYNEQFF
TGTGCCAGCAGCCAATACCTCCCGGGACTAGCGGGGGTTGACTCCTACAATGAGCAGTTCTTC
>-|TRBV6-5|-|TRBJ2-7
CASSSQGGPYEQYF
TGTGCCAGCAGTTCCCAGGGGGGCCCCTACGAGCAGTACTTC
>few|TRBV5-4|TRBD1|TRBJ2-1
CASIGTAYNEQFF
TGTGCCAGCATAGGGACAGCCTACAATGAGCAGTTCTTC
>-|TRBV27|-|TRBJ2-2
CASSLSQTGELFF
TGTGCCAGCAGTTTATCGCAGACCGGGGAGCTGTTTTTT
>many|TRBV6-2/TRBV6-3|-|TRBJ1-6
CASSYHPSSPLHF
TGTGCCAGCAGTTACCACCCCTCTTCACCCCTCCACTTT
>many|TRBV6-6|TRBD1|TRBJ1-6
CASIGDSWNSPLHF
TGTGCCAGCATTGGGGACAGCTGGAATTCACCCCTCCACTTT
>-|TRBV7-9|-|TRBJ2-1
CASSLATSSMDEQFF
TGTGCCAGCAGCTTAGCGACTAGTTCAATGGATGAGCAGTTCTTC
>-|TRBV24-1|TRBD1|TRBJ2-3
CATSAQGESTDTQYF
TGTGCCACCAGTGCACAGGGGGAGAGCACAGATACGCAGTATTTT
>-|TRBV18|-|TRBJ2-5
CASPPEDSPTPLQETQYF
TGTGCCAGCCCACCTGAAGACAGTCCAACTCCCCTCCAAGAGACCCAGTACTTC
>few|TRBV5-1|-|TRBJ2-1
CASADTSSYNEQFF
TGCGCCAGTGCGGACACGAGCTCCTACAATGAGCAGTTCTTC
>few|TRBV15|-|TRBJ1-6
CATSREWEVGHANSPLHF
TGTGCCACCAGCAGAGAGTGGGAGGTGGGACATGCTAATTCACCCCTCCACTTT